This is a list of T cell receptor beta chains from one sample in a study of shared clonotypes between healthy human individuals. Profiled with immunoSEQ multiplex PCR; TCRdb holds only in-frame clones, not every one. This table has over 95,000 clones, around half appearing once. Source material: PBMCs. Every receptor here comes from a woman in her thirties or forties in good health. Some clones in this sample may be carry-over from other donors' samples. The CDR3 runs from the conserved cysteine through the conserved F or W. The D gene is left open where the match is weak. The size of a clone is reported for some rows only, either as once, few or many, or as a class for expanded clones.

V gene,J gene,D gene,clone size,CDR3 DNA,CDR3 protein
TRBV10-3,TRBJ2-5,TRBD1,NA,TGTGCCATCAGGTCCGGGACAGGGGAGACCCAGTACTTC,CAIRSGTGETQYF
TRBV5-4,TRBJ1-3,NA,NA,TGTGCCAGCAGCTCCCACCGACCGTATAGAGGGGCCTCCGGAAACACCATATATTTT,CASSSHRPYRGASGNTIYF
TRBV6-4,TRBJ2-7,NA,NA,TGTGCCAGCAGTGACGGGGCCGGGCAGTACTTC,CASSDGAGQYF
TRBV9,TRBJ2-6,NA,NA,TGTGCCAGCAGCGTAGATAATATGAGGTTCGGGGCCAACGTCCTGACTTTC,CASSVDNMRFGANVLTF
TRBV28,TRBJ1-2,NA,many,TGTGCCAGCAGGGCCCAGTGGCAACTTAACTATGGCTACACCTTC,CASRAQWQLNYGYTF
TRBV14,TRBJ2-4,NA,NA,TGTGCCAGCAGCCAAGAATTTGCAGGGCTGGCCAAAAACATTCAGTACTTC,CASSQEFAGLAKNIQYF
TRBV9,TRBJ1-2,TRBD1,few,TGTGCCAGCAGAGGGACAGGGCGATATGGCTACACCTTC,CASRGTGRYGYTF
TRBV25-1,TRBJ1-3,NA,many,TGTGCCAGCAGTGAATCCAGGGTCCCTGGAAACACCATATATTTT,CASSESRVPGNTIYF
TRBV27,TRBJ1-2,NA,NA,TGTGCCAGCAGTGCAACACGGTCTACTGGCTACACCTTC,CASSATRSTGYTF
TRBV5-4,TRBJ1-3,NA,NA,TGTGCCAGCAGCTCGAGGGGGTCTGGAAACACCATATATTTT,CASSSRGSGNTIYF
TRBV6-6,TRBJ1-2,NA,NA,TGTGCCAGCAGCTCCCGTATCGGACGGAGAGGCTACACCTTC,CASSSRIGRRGYTF
TRBV5-4,TRBJ1-1,NA,few,TGTGCCAGCAGCGACAACAGCTACACTGAAGCTTTCTTT,CASSDNSYTEAFF
TRBV5-1,TRBJ2-7,TRBD2,few,TGCGCCAGCAGTCGGCTAGCGGACTCCTACGAGCAGTACTTC,CASSRLADSYEQYF
TRBV5-4,TRBJ2-3,TRBD1,many,TGTGCCAGCAGCGTGCCGGGACAGAGCACAGATACGCAGTATTTT,CASSVPGQSTDTQYF
TRBV28,TRBJ2-1,NA,many,TGTGCCAGCAGCCAGACTAGTAGGTTGGTAAATGAGCAGTTCTTC,CASSQTSRLVNEQFF
TRBV5-1,TRBJ2-5,NA,few,TGCGCCAGCAGTTCAGGGTCGTCTAGCAAAGAGACCCAGTACTTC,CASSSGSSSKETQYF
TRBV2,TRBJ2-5,TRBD2,NA,TGTGCCAGCAGTACTAGCGCTGCAGAGACCCAGTACTTC,CASSTSAAETQYF
TRBV29-1,TRBJ1-5,NA,NA,TGCAGCGTTGCAGTTTCGGGGGGGATTCAGCCCCAGCATTTT,CSVAVSGGIQPQHF
TRBV28,TRBJ1-4,NA,NA,TGTGCCAGCAGCCCATTTGGTGGGGTAGAAAAACTGTTTTTT,CASSPFGGVEKLFF
TRBV27,TRBJ1-5,NA,NA,TGTGCCAGCAGTGAAAAGACAGCTGTTAGCAATCAGCCCCAGCATTTT,CASSEKTAVSNQPQHF
TRBV19,TRBJ1-5,NA,many,TGTGCCAGTAGTATAGGTACACATAGCAATCAGCCCCAGCATTTT,CASSIGTHSNQPQHF
TRBV28,TRBJ1-1,TRBD1,many,TGTGCCAGCAGTCTACCTTTAGGGACAGGGAGTTTTTTCTTT,CASSLPLGTGSFFF
TRBV4-1,TRBJ1-5,NA,many,TGCGCCAGCAGCCAAGGAGCGGGTCAGCCCCAGCATTTT,CASSQGAGQPQHF
TRBV10-3,TRBJ1-5,NA,many,TGTGCCATCAGTGAGTCGCGGAGAGCGAGCAATCAGCCCCAGCATTTT,CAISESRRASNQPQHF
TRBV6-5,TRBJ2-7,NA,many,TGTGCCAGCAGTTCCCCCCTTAGCGCCGTCTACGAGCAGTACTTC,CASSSPLSAVYEQYF
TRBV30,TRBJ1-5,NA,many,TGTGCCTGGAGCGGAGTTATGGCAGGGAGCAATCAGCCCCAGCATTTT,CAWSGVMAGSNQPQHF
TRBV10-2,TRBJ1-1,NA,many,TGCGCCAGCGGGCCGAGATTTGGCGAAGCTTTCTTT,CASGPRFGEAFF
TRBV30,TRBJ1-2,NA,many,TGTGCCTGGAGTGTGGGGGGGTATGGCTACACCTTC,CAWSVGGYGYTF
TRBV30,TRBJ2-7,NA,NA,TGTGCCTGGAGTCAAGGGGTTGAGCAGTACTTT,CAWSQGVEQYF
TRBV5-1,TRBJ2-6,NA,few,TGCGCCAGCAGGGTCAGCTCTGGGGCCAACGTCCTGACTTTC,CASRVSSGANVLTF
TRBV30,TRBJ2-4,NA,NA,TGTGCCTGGGCCATCGGGTCCGGGGGGCAAAACATTCAGTACTTC,CAWAIGSGGQNIQYF
TRBV2,TRBJ1-2,NA,NA,TGTGCCAGCGTAGGGGAGGGTTTCGCTAACTATGGCTACACCTTC,CASVGEGFANYGYTF
TRBV6-5,TRBJ2-7,TRBD1,medium-sized,TGTGCCAGCAGTTACGGGACCCCAGGGGGCTCCTACGAGCAGTACTTC,CASSYGTPGGSYEQYF
TRBV30,TRBJ2-7,TRBD1,few,TGTGCCTGGAGTGTAGCAGGGGGCAGGGAGCAGTACTTC,CAWSVAGGREQYF
TRBV9,TRBJ2-1,TRBD2,once,TGTGCCAGCAGCCCACGACTAGCCCTTAGCTCCTACAATGAGCAGTTCTTC,CASSPRLALSSYNEQFF
TRBV30,TRBJ2-3,TRBD1,many,TGTGCCTATCGGGACAGGGGCACAGATACGCAGTATTTT,CAYRDRGTDTQYF
TRBV4-3,TRBJ2-1,TRBD2,few,TGCGCCAGCAGTTTTAGCGGGAGGTCGTTCTTC,CASSFSGRSFF
TRBV7-2,TRBJ2-7,NA,many,TGTGCCAGCAGCTTATACCCCCCGGGGCCGGAGGGCGAGCAGTACTTC,CASSLYPPGPEGEQYF